This T cell receptor beta chain was sequenced for a study of OX40 agonist ivuxolimab in advanced cancers. Trimming removed 0 bases at V and 4 bases at J, with 13 bases between. Germline loops: CDR1 MNHEY, CDR2 SVGAGI. The CDR3 is 16 amino acids. Overall study findings and caveats: Among the lowest peripheral clonal expansion occurred in 0.1-3.0 mg/kg partial responders. Antigen specificity of clonally expanded peripheral T cells was not established.

Only in-frame clones appear in the TCRdb table, and some are missing; sequencing was by immunoSEQ multiplex PCR. The table lists tens of thousands of clones, 79% of them singletons. As concerns this clone: What it binds is unknown.

The chain joins TRBV6-5 to TRBJ1-3; possibly TRBD1 for D (5 bases). The sample here was CD4+ or CD8+ T cells sorted from blood, taken in a trial of the OX40 agonist ivuxolimab. The source of this sequence is an adult with an advanced solid tumor such as melanoma, head and neck, liver or kidney cancer. CDR3 loop: CASSYSKLGPGNTIYF. In DNA, the CDR3 is TGTGCCAGCAGTTACTCGAAACTGGGGCCCGGAAACACCATATATTTT.